This paragraph covers one T cell receptor (beta chain) sequence. Original handling: The assay estimated nucleated cells by amplifying reference gene primers. Sequencing used immunoSEQ multiplex PCR; TCRdb keeps in-frame clones, though not all of them. V and J calls and clone size are those listed in that table; D and trimming were worked out from the DNA. Of about 150,000 clones in the sample, roughly 86% are singletons; the top ten hold around 0.91%. These data belong to a study of blood T cell repertoires in COVID-19. For the study at large: Some COVID-19 samples were acute and others convalescent; all came from the United States, Italy and Spain. PBMCs, B-cell-depleted T cells, or T cells were the source of the cDNA or gDNA that made up the material.

The CDR3 extends over 15 amino acids. The V gene end was trimmed by 2 bases and the J gene end by 4 bases; junction bases not matched to a gene: 6. Germline CDR1 reads SGHTA; CDR2 reads FQGTGA. Sequencing input: peripheral blood. The sequence derives from a woman aged 50 to 60 with acute or convalescent COVID-19. The genes are TRBV7-3 and TRBJ1-2; 8 bases map to TRBD1. CDR3 sequence reads: CASSLSGDRSYGYTF. CDR3 DNA sequence: TGTGCCAGCAGCTTATCCGGGGACAGGAGCTATGGCTACACCTTC.